These 23 T cell receptor beta chains originate from one sample sequenced in a study of cytomegalovirus exposure and HLA in healthy donors. PCR used 60 Vbeta primers and 13 Jbeta primers. Repertoires were generated with immunoSEQ multiplex PCR, while TCRdb's copy carries only in-frame clones and drops some. The table has 150,000 or so clones, around 80% seen once; the top ten hold roughly an eighth. Source material: PBMCs. The receptors were sampled from a woman between 35 and 50 years old in good health and CMV-seronegative.

The gene calls are TRBV7-9 and TRBJ2-3; the match to TRBD1 covers 7 bases. This CDR3 region has 14 residues. Germline V gene sequence: CDR1 SEHNR, CDR2 FQNEAQ (reference sequence). The V and J ends lost 2 bases and 4 bases, in that order; junction bases with no gene match: 3. The CDR3 DNA sequence: TGTGCCAGCAGCTTACGACAGGGTGCAGATACGCAGTATTTT. As protein: CASSLRQGADTQYF.

This chain uses TRBV27 with TRBJ2-7, with 12 bases that match TRBD2. This CDR3 comprises 15 residues. Trimming at V came to 2 bases and at J to 7 bases, leaving 6 bases not matched to a gene. Per the germline V gene, CDR1 is MNHEY and CDR2 is SMNVEV (reference sequence). In nucleotides, the CDR3 is TGTGCCAGCAGTTTAAGACTAGCGGGAGTATGGGAGCAGTACTTC. Translated: CASSLRLAGVWEQYF.

The chain uses TRBV7-2 and TRBJ2-6, with D perhaps matching TRBD1 (5 bases). Germline V gene data show CDR1 as SGHTA and CDR2 as FQGNSA. V lost 5 bases and J 4 bases, leaving 18 bases between the germline ends. This CDR3 is 17 amino acids long. CDR3 nucleotide sequence: TGTGCCAGCAGCACCCCGACAGACCCCACCGGGGCCAACGTCCTGACTTTC. It encodes CASSTPTDPTGANVLTF.

V and J are TRBV11-2 and TRBJ2-1; 9 bases map to TRBD2. The CDR3 contains 16 residues. The J segment lost 8 bases and the V segment lost 2 bases, leaving 10 bases of the junction unmatched. Per germline, CDR1 SGHAT and CDR2 FQNNGV. CDR3 in amino acids: CASSLSRSSGIYEQFF. DNA for the CDR3: TGTGCCAGCAGCTTATCGCGGTCTAGCGGGATCTATGAGCAGTTCTTC.

The chain couples TRBV28 to TRBJ2-1, with 10 bases that match TRBD1. With 5 bases clipped from V and 7 bases from J, the junction kept 20 bases outside the gene matches. Looked up from germline, CDR1 is MDHEN and CDR2 is SYDVKM. CDR3 size: 19 residues. The CDR3 spells CASSLSVGLTGGVRNEQFF. In nucleotides, the CDR3 is TGTGCCAGCAGTCTCTCGGTAGGCTTGACAGGGGGCGTTCGGAATGAGCAGTTCTTC.

V usage is TRBV7-8 and J usage is TRBJ2-5; 10 bases line up with TRBD1. V was pared by 7 bases and J by 11 bases, with 13 bases of the junction left unmatched. The germline CDR1 and CDR2 sequences are SGHVS and FQNEAQ. This CDR3 is built from 14 residues. CDR3 loop: CASKPGQGRREQYF. DNA for the CDR3: TGTGCCAGCAAGCCGGGACAGGGGAGGCGGGAGCAGTACTTC. Full variable domain (rest looked up from reference TRBV7-8 and TRBJ2-5): GAGVSQSPRYKVAKRGQDVALRCDPISGHVSLFWYQQALGQGPEFLTYFQNEAQLDKSGLPSDRFFAERPEGSVSTLKIQRTQQEDSAVYLCASKPGQGRREQYFGPGTRLLVL.

This sequence joins TRBV30 and TRBJ2-6; D is perhaps TRBD1 (6 bases). Trimming removed 2 bases from V and 4 bases from J, with 15 bases in between. The germline gives CDR1 GTSNPN, CDR2 SVGIG (reference sequence). The CDR3 loop spans 16 amino acids. CDR3 coding DNA: TGTGCCTGGAGTTTGGCAGGGACAAAGGGGGCCAACGTCCTGACTTTC. Its protein is CAWSLAGTKGANVLTF.

The chain is built from TRBV30 and TRBJ1-6; D gene unclear. CDR1 and CDR2 from the germline V gene are GTSNPN and SVGIG (reference sequence). V dropped 2 bases and J dropped 0 bases, with 8 bases sitting between them. The CDR3 is 15 amino acids. For the CDR3, the DNA is TGTGCCTGGAGTCCGAGAGGCTCCTATAATTCACCCCTCCACTTT. Translating it yields CAWSPRGSYNSPLHF. The variable domain in full, with the rest retrieved from reference TRBV30 and TRBJ1-6, is SQTIHQWPATLVQPVGSPLSLECTVEGTSNPNLYWYRQAAGRGLQLLFYSVGIGQISSEVPQNLSASRPQDRQFILSSKKLLLSDSGFYLCAWSPRGSYNSPLHFGNGTRLTVT.

CDR3 sequence (DNA): TGCGCCAGCAGCTTGGCCCCGAGCCGCGACTACGAGCAGTACTTC. Translation: CASSLAPSRDYEQYF. The J gene is TRBJ2-7, the V gene TRBV5-1; D unclear. Trimming removed 0 bases at V and 3 bases at J, with 13 bases between. Germline lookup yields CDR1 SGHRS and CDR2 YFSETQ. The CDR3 has 15 amino acids.

This clone has only a few counts. CDR3 coding DNA: TGTGCCAGCAGTGAATTGGGGGGTGGTCAGCCCCAGCATTTT. As protein: CASSELGGGQPQHF. The chain uses TRBV2 and TRBJ1-5; maybe TRBD1 (5 bases). The V gene lost 2 bases and the J gene lost 6 bases, with 11 bases spanning the gap. This CDR3 is 14 amino acids long. Germline V CDR1 and CDR2: SNHLY, FYNNEI.

The CDR3 DNA sequence: TGCAGCGTCGGACAGGGGAGGAATGGCTACACCTTC. This encodes CSVGQGRNGYTF. The rearrangement links TRBV29-1 to TRBJ1-2, with 9 nucleotides matching TRBD1. The CDR3 consists of 12 residues. Unmatched junction bases numbered 5, after V lost 6 bases and J lost 6 bases. Germline V CDR1 and CDR2: SQVTM, ANQGSEA.

As DNA, the CDR3 is TGCGCCAGCAGCCAAGAAATAAGGGGCTTCGACGAGCAGTACTTC. Translation: CASSQEIRGFDEQYF. This chain joins TRBV4-3 and TRBJ2-5; D possibly corresponds to TRBD1 (5 bases). The J call could be wrong; TRBJ2-7 is a better fit for the DNA end. Germline V gene lookup returns CDR1 LGHNA and CDR2 YSLEER. This CDR3 comprises 15 residues.

The V call is TRBV30, the J call TRBJ2-3, with 16 bases matching TRBD2. The J segment lost 4 bases and the V segment lost 1 base, leaving 5 bases of the junction unmatched. The germline gives CDR1 GTSNPN, CDR2 SVGIG (reference sequence). The length of the CDR3 is 17 residues. This CDR3 is CAWSEGTSGGAPDTQYF. CDR3 DNA: TGTGCCTGGAGTGAAGGGACTAGCGGGGGGGCGCCAGATACGCAGTATTTT.

The gene calls are TRBV4-3 and TRBJ2-5; TRBD1 matches at 10 bases. The CDR3 runs 15 residues. Germline values: CDR1 LGHNA, CDR2 YSLEER. Trimming took 2 bases from V and 5 from J; bases not matched to a gene: 5. The CDR3 loop reads CASSQQTGGGETQYF. Here the CDR3 DNA reads TGCGCCAGCAGCCAACAGACAGGGGGCGGGGAGACCCAGTACTTC.

For this clone: Other DNA sequences in this sample translate to the same CDR3. V usage is TRBV5-1 and J usage is TRBJ2-3, with 13 positions matching TRBD2. V gave up 4 bases and J gave up 2 bases; unmatched junction bases: 7. Per the germline V gene, CDR1 is SGHRS and CDR2 is YFSETQ. This CDR3 has 17 amino acids. The CDR3, as DNA: TGCGCCAGCAGCATCGACGGGACTAGCGGGATCACAGATACGCAGTATTTT. This gives the protein CASSIDGTSGITDTQYF. The full variable domain, completed using reference TRBV5-1 and TRBJ2-3, is KAGVTQTPRYLIKTRGQQVTLSCSPISGHRSVSWYQQTPGQGLQFLFEYFSETQRNKGNFPGRFSGRQFSNSRSEMNVSTLELGDSALYLCASSIDGTSGITDTQYFGPGTRLTVL.

The chain employs TRBV4-3 and TRBJ2-1; 7 nucleotides agree with TRBD2. Germline V gene lookup returns CDR1 LGHNA and CDR2 YSLEER. The CDR3 consists of 18 residues. The V gene end was trimmed by 0 bases and the J gene end by 4 bases; junction bases not matched to a gene: 12. CDR3 sequence: CASSQDLPSGTEYNEQFF. As DNA, the CDR3 is TGCGCCAGCAGCCAAGATCTGCCTAGCGGAACGGAGTACAATGAGCAGTTCTTC.

The gene calls are TRBV28 and TRBJ2-5; perhaps TRBD1 as D (6 bases). V was cut by 3 bases and J by 0 bases, with 11 bases left in between. The CDR3 spans 15 residues. CDR1 is MDHEN and CDR2 is SYDVKM in the germline V gene. The CDR3 nucleotides read TGTGCCAGCAGTTTCCAGGACAGATACCAAGAGACCCAGTACTTC. As protein: CASSFQDRYQETQYF. The full variable domain, rest sourced from reference TRBV28 and TRBJ2-5, is DVKVTQSSRYLVKRTGEKVFLECVQDMDHENMFWYRQDPGLGLRLIYFSYDVKMKEKGDIPEGYSVSREKKERFSLILESASTNQTSMYLCASSFQDRYQETQYFGPGTRLLVL.

The V and J genes are TRBV19 and TRBJ1-2; maybe TRBD1 (5 bases). CDR3 length equals 12 residues. The V and J ends lost 3 bases and 8 bases respectively, with 10 bases between them. Per the germline V gene, CDR1 is LNHDA and CDR2 is SQIVND (reference sequence). The CDR3 is CASSIRAGGYTF. The CDR3 DNA reads TGTGCCAGTAGTATCAGGGCAGGGGGCTACACCTTC. Full variable domain (remainder filled in from reference TRBV19 and TRBJ1-2): DGGITQSPKYLFRKEGQNVTLSCEQNLNHDAMYWYRQDPGQGLRLIYYSQIVNDFQKGDIAEGYSVSREKKESFPLTVTSAQKNPTAFYLCASSIRAGGYTFGSGTRLTVV.

This chain connects TRBV5-6 to TRBJ2-4; 16 nucleotides line up with TRBD2. Germline V CDR1 and CDR2: SGHDT, YYEEEE. This CDR3 comprises 17 residues. V shed 4 bases and J 6 bases; nucleotides not matched to a gene: 7. CDR3 in amino acids: CASSGTGTSGRANIQYF. The CDR3 DNA reads as TGTGCCAGCAGCGGAACCGGGACTAGCGGGAGGGCAAACATTCAGTACTTC.

The chain is built from TRBV28 and TRBJ1-2; D is perhaps TRBD1 (5 bases). This CDR3 spans 13 amino acids. Germline values: CDR1 MDHEN, CDR2 SYDVKM. Trimming left V 6 bases short and J 4 bases short, with 12 bases between. The CDR3 here is CASRSGLLYGYTF. CDR3 in DNA: TGTGCCAGCAGGTCGGGACTGCTCTATGGCTACACCTTC.

The genes are TRBV5-4 and TRBJ2-7; D not certain. CDR3 length equals 15 residues. The V end lost 0 bases, the J end lost 0 bases, and 10 bases lay between the germline ends. Germline V gene data show CDR1 as SGHNT and CDR2 as YYREEE (reference sequence). This CDR3 is CASSLGARLSYEQYF. CDR3 sequence (DNA): TGTGCCAGCAGCTTGGGTGCTAGGCTCTCCTACGAGCAGTACTTC. The full variable domain, in which reference TRBV5-4 and TRBJ2-7 provide the parts outside the CDR3, is ETGVTQSPTHLIKTRGQQVTLRCSSQSGHNTVSWYQQALGQGPQFIFQYYREEENGRGNFPPRFSGLQFPNYSSELNVNALELDDSALYLCASSLGARLSYEQYFGPGTRLTVT.

The sample holds a few counts of this clone. The V and J genes are TRBV5-6 and TRBJ2-5; 7 nucleotides agree with TRBD2. J was trimmed by 2 bases and V by 3 bases; bases with no gene match: 16. The germline V gene has CDR1 SGHDT and CDR2 YYEEEE. This CDR3 comprises 18 residues. This CDR3 is CASSWGEGIRREQETQYF. The CDR3 DNA follows: TGTGCCAGCAGCTGGGGGGAGGGGATCCGGAGAGAACAAGAGACCCAGTACTTC.

In this sample, this clone turned up a few times. The rearrangement links TRBV9 to TRBJ2-1; a possible D gene is TRBD2 (5 bases). The CDR3 contains 15 residues. Between the trimmed V and J ends, which lost 0 bases and 5 bases, there was a span of 12 bases. Germline assignment: CDR1 SGDLS and CDR2 YYNGEE. CDR3 sequence reads: CASSVGSGSHNEQFF. The CDR3 coding sequence is TGTGCCAGCAGCGTAGGGTCGGGGTCCCACAATGAGCAGTTCTTC.